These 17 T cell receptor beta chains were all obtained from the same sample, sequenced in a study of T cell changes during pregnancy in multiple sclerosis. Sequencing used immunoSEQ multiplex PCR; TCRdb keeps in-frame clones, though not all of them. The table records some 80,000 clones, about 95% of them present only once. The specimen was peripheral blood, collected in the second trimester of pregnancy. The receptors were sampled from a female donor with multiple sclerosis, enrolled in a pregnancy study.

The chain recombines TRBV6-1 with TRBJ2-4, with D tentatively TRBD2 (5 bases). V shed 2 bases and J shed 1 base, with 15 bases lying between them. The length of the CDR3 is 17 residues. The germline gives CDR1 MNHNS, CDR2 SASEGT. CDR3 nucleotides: TGTGCCAGCAGTGAACCGGGGAAGAGATGGGCCAAAAACATTCAGTACTTC. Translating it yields CASSEPGKRWAKNIQYF.

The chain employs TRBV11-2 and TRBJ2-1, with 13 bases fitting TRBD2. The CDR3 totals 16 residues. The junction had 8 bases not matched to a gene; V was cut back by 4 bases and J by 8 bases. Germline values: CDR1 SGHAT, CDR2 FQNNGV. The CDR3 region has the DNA TGTGCCAGCAGCTCGGGACTAGCGGGAAGGCATTATGAGCAGTTCTTC. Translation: CASSSGLAGRHYEQFF.

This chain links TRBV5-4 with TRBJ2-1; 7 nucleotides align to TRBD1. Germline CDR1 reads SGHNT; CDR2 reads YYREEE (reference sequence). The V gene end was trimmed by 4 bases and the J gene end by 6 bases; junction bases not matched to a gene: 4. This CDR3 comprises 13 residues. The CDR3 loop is CASSRQGSNEQFF. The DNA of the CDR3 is TGTGCCAGCAGCCGACAGGGTTCCAATGAGCAGTTCTTC.

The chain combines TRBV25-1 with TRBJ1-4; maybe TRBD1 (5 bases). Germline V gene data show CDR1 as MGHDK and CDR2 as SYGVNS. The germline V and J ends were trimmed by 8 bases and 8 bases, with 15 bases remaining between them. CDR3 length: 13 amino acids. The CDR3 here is CASGRDAGEKLFF. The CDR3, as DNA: TGTGCCAGCGGCAGGGACGCGGGAGAAAAACTGTTTTTT.

CDR3 in DNA: TGTGCCAGCAGCCTAGGGGGAACCGGGGAGCTGTTTTTT. It specifies CASSLGGTGELFF. This chain links TRBV27 with TRBJ2-2, with D possibly being TRBD1 (6 bases). Trimming stripped 6 bases from V and 5 bases from J, with 10 bases between. The CDR3 is 13 residues long. The germline V gene has CDR1 MNHEY and CDR2 SMNVEV (reference sequence).

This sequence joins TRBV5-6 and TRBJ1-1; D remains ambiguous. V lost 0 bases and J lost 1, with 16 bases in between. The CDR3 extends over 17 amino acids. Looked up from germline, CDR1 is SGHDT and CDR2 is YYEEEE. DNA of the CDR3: TGTGCCAGCAGCTTGGTTCGGGCGGGGAGGACGAACACTGAAGCTTTCTTT. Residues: CASSLVRAGRTNTEAFF.

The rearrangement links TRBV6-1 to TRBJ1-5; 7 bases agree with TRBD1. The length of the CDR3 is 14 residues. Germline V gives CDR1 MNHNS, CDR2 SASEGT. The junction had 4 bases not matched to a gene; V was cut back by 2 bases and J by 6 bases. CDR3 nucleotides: TGTGCCAGCAGTGAACGACAGGGTGGTCAGCCCCAGCATTTT. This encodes CASSERQGGQPQHF.

The CDR3 region is CASSVTGTLNIQYF. The CDR3 nucleotides read TGTGCCAGCAGTGTCACCGGGACTCTCAACATTCAGTACTTC. The rearrangement links TRBV28 to TRBJ2-4, with D possibly matching TRBD2 (6 bases). From germline, CDR1 is MDHEN and CDR2 SYDVKM. The CDR3 is 14 residues long. V dropped 5 bases and J dropped 7 bases, with 15 bases sitting between them.

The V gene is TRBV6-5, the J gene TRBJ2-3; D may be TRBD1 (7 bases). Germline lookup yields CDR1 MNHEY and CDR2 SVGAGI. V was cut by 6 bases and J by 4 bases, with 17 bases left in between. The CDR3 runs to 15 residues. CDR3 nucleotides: TGTGCCAGCAGCGACAGGGAGGTAAAGGCAGATACGCAGTATTTT. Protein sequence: CASSDREVKADTQYF.

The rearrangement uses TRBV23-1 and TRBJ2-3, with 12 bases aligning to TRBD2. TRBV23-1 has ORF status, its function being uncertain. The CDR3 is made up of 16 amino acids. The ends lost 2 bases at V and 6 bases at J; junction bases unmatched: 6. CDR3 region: CASSQPSGRARDTQYF. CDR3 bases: TGCGCCAGCAGTCAACCTAGCGGGAGGGCCAGGGATACGCAGTATTTT.

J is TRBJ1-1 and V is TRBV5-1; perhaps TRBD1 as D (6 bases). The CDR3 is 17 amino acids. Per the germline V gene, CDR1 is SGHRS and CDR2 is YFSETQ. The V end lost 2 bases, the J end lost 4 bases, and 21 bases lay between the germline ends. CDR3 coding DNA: TGCGCCAGCAGCTTAAGCGTGTGGGGGCGCAGGGGCACTGAAGCTTTCTTT. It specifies CASSLSVWGRRGTEAFF.

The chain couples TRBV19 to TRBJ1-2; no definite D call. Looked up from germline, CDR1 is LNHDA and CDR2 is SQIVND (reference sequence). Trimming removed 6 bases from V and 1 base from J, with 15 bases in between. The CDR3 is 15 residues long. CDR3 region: CASSPSEINNYGYTF. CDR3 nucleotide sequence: TGTGCCAGTAGCCCGAGCGAGATTAATAACTATGGCTACACCTTC.

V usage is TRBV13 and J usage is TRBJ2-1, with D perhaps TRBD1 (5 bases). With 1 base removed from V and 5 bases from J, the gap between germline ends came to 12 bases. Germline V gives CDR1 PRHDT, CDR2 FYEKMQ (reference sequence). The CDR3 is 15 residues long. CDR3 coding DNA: TGTGCCAGCAGCTTAGTTCGTGGACAAAACAATGAGCAGTTCTTC. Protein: CASSLVRGQNNEQFF. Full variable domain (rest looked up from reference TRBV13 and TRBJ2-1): AAGVIQSPRHLIKEKRETATLKCYPIPRHDTVYWYQQGPGQDPQFLISFYEKMQSDKGSIPDRFSAQQFSDYHSELNMSSLELGDSALYFCASSLVRGQNNEQFFGPGTRLTVL.

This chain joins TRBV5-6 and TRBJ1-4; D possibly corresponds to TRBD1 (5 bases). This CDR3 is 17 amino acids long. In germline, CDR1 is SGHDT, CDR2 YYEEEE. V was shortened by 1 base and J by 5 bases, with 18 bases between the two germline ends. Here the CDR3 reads CASSLRGRGLENEKLFF. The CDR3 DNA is TGTGCCAGCAGCTTGAGGGGAAGGGGTTTGGAGAATGAAAAACTGTTTTTT.

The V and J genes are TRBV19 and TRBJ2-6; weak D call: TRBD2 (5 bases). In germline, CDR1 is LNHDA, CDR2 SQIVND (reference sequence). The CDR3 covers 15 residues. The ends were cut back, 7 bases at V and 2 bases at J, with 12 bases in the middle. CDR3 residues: CASTSGGAGANVLTF. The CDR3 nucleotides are TGTGCCAGTACCTCAGGAGGCGCTGGGGCCAACGTCCTGACTTTC.

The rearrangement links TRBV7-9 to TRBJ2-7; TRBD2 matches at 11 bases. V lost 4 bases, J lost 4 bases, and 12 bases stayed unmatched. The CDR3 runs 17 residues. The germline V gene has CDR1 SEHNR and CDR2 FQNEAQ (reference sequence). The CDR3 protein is CASSSTSASGRRYEQYF. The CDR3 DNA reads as TGTGCCAGCAGCTCTACATCAGCTAGCGGGAGGCGGTACGAGCAGTACTTC.

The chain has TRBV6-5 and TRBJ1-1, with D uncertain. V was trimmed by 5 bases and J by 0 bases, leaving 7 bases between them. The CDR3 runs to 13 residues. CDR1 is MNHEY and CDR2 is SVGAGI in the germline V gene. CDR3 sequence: CASSNGVNTEAFF. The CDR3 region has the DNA TGTGCCAGCAGTAACGGGGTGAACACTGAAGCTTTCTTT.